The 21 T cell receptor beta chains below all came from one sample that was sequenced in a study of OX40 agonist ivuxolimab in advanced cancers. Libraries were prepared by immunoSEQ multiplex PCR; TCRdb keeps only in-frame clonotypes and omits some of them. The repertoire holds approximately 59,000 clones, with more than 80% as singletons. The sequences come from CD4+ or CD8+ T cells sorted from blood, collected in a trial of the OX40 agonist ivuxolimab. The receptor source for this set is an adult with an advanced solid tumor such as melanoma, head and neck, liver or kidney cancer.

The chain couples TRBV10-3 to TRBJ1-5; D not certain. This CDR3 has 15 amino acids. Between the trimmed V and J ends, which lost 3 bases and 0 bases, there was a span of 9 bases. Germline V CDR1 and CDR2: ENHRY, SYGVKD. CDR3 in DNA: TGTGCCATCAGTGAAAGACCCCCTAGCAATCAGCCCCAGCATTTT. As protein: CAISERPPSNQPQHF.

This chain connects TRBV5-3 to TRBJ1-1; D not certain. TRBV5-3 is filed as an ORF, its function uncertain. The CDR3 runs 13 residues. The germline V and J ends were trimmed by 6 bases and 3 bases, with 12 bases remaining between them. CDR3 region: CARTEEDDTEAFF. CDR3 DNA: TGTGCCAGAACCGAAGAGGATGACACTGAAGCTTTCTTT.

The V gene is TRBV28, the J gene TRBJ2-4, with D possibly TRBD2 on 5 matching bases. V was cut by 3 bases and J by 6 bases, with 15 bases left in between. Germline V CDR1 and CDR2: MDHEN, SYDVKM. This CDR3 spans 15 amino acids. CDR3 coding DNA: TGTGCCAGCAGTTTGATAGCGCCCCTGGGAAACATTCAGTACTTC. Protein product: CASSLIAPLGNIQYF.

V usage is TRBV6-5 and J usage is TRBJ2-7, with a tentative D call TRBD1 (6 bases). The CDR3 length is 13 residues. The V end lost 8 bases, the J end lost 3 bases, and 14 bases lay between the germline ends. Germline values: CDR1 MNHEY, CDR2 SVGAGI. CDR3 sequence: CASQQGRFYEQYF. DNA of the CDR3: TGTGCCAGCCAACAGGGTCGGTTCTACGAGCAGTACTTC.

The V and J genes are TRBV5-6 and TRBJ1-1; D is uncertain. Trimming took off 4 bases at V and 3 bases at J, with 19 bases between the two ends. The germline V gene encodes CDR1 SGHDT and CDR2 YYEEEE. The CDR3 consists of 16 residues. CDR3 bases: TGTGCCAGCAGCCCCCCCGGGTCGAGGGCCTACACTGAAGCTTTCTTT. It codes for CASSPPGSRAYTEAFF.

CDR3 DNA: TGTGCCAGCAGAAAGACGGGGAACACTGAAGCTTTCTTT. Translation: CASRKTGNTEAFF. This chain links TRBV6-5 with TRBJ1-1, with no clear D. V was pared by 6 bases and J by 1 base, with 9 bases between. CDR3 length equals 13 residues. Germline CDR1 reads MNHEY; CDR2 reads SVGAGI.

V gene TRBV5-1 combines with J gene TRBJ2-7, with D possibly TRBD2 on 5 matching bases. This CDR3 is built from 13 residues. V lost 0 bases and J 3 bases, leaving 7 bases between the germline ends. The germline V gene encodes CDR1 SGHRS and CDR2 YFSETQ. CDR3: CASSLAGNYEQYF. CDR3 coding DNA: TGCGCCAGCAGCTTGGCCGGGAACTACGAGCAGTACTTC.

The chain uses TRBV6-5 and TRBJ1-2, with D perhaps matching TRBD1 (6 bases). This CDR3 has 16 amino acids. Trimming cost V 0 bases and J 4 bases, with 15 bases left between them. CDR1 and CDR2 from the germline V gene are MNHEY and SVGAGI. The CDR3 sequence is CASSYSRGRRTYGYTF. DNA for the CDR3: TGTGCCAGCAGTTACTCGAGGGGGAGGCGAACCTATGGCTACACCTTC.

The rearrangement joins TRBV6-5 to TRBJ1-1; D gene unclear. CDR3 length: 14 amino acids. Germline V gene data show CDR1 as MNHEY and CDR2 as SVGAGI. V lost 6 bases, J lost 1 base, and 12 bases lay in between. For the CDR3, the DNA is TGTGCCAGCAGGATGGGAGGGAGGAACACTGAAGCTTTCTTT. As protein: CASRMGGRNTEAFF.

The gene calls are TRBV7-9 and TRBJ1-3; 8 nucleotides align to TRBD1. CDR3 length equals 16 residues. V was clipped by 5 bases and J by 0 bases; unmatched bases: 6. From germline, CDR1 is SEHNR and CDR2 FQNEAQ (reference sequence). The DNA for the CDR3 is TGTGCCAGCAGCGTGGACAGGGCGATCTCTGGAAACACCATATATTTT. Protein sequence: CASSVDRAISGNTIYF.

The chain has TRBV7-2 and TRBJ2-7, with D possibly matching TRBD1 (6 bases). The CDR3 has 14 amino acids. Germline lookup yields CDR1 SGHTA and CDR2 FQGNSA. With 1 base removed from V and 4 bases from J, the gap between germline ends came to 11 bases. The CDR3 region has the DNA TGTGCCAGCAGCTTAGGACCCCAGGGGTACGAGCAGTACTTC. Translation gives CASSLGPQGYEQYF. Full variable domain (rest looked up from reference TRBV7-2 and TRBJ2-7): GAGVSQSPSNKVTEKGKDVELRCDPISGHTALYWYRQSLGQGLEFLIYFQGNSAPDKSGLPSDRFSAERTGGSVSTLTIQRTQQEDSAVYLCASSLGPQGYEQYFGPGTRLTVT.

CDR3 DNA: TGTGCCAGCAGCACCACCGGGCTAGGACAGGGGACAATCTATGGCTACACCTTC. This translates into CASSTTGLGQGTIYGYTF. The V and J genes are TRBV5-6 and TRBJ1-2, with 9 bases aligning to TRBD1. The CDR3 has 18 residues. Germline CDR1 SGHDT, CDR2 YYEEEE. Trimming cost V 4 bases and J 4 bases; bases outside gene matches: 17.

The chain employs TRBV5-8 and TRBJ1-5; D gene unclear. V was cut by 4 bases and J by 5 bases, with 16 bases left in between. CDR3 length: 15 residues. Germline values: CDR1 SGHTS, CDR2 YDEGEE. In DNA form, the CDR3 reads TGTGCCAGCAGCCCCGGCCAGGTCAGCTATCAGCCCCAGCATTTT. Protein product: CASSPGQVSYQPQHF.

CDR3 nucleotides: TGCGCCAGCAGCCCCGGAGACAGTTCCTACAATGAGCAGTTCTTC. Translating it yields CASSPGDSSYNEQFF. The V and J genes are TRBV5-1 and TRBJ2-1, with TRBD1 as a possible D gene (5 bases). Germline V gene data show CDR1 as SGHRS and CDR2 as YFSETQ. V lost 4 bases and J lost 1, with 12 bases in between. The CDR3 covers 15 residues.

The chain combines TRBV18 with TRBJ1-4, with TRBD1 matching over 8 bases. Germline V lookup: CDR1 KGHSH, CDR2 LQKENI. Trimming cost V 6 bases and J 7 bases; bases outside gene matches: 7. The CDR3 sequence is 14 residues long. The CDR3 nucleotides read TGTGCCAGCTCGCCAGGGGGCTGGGGTGAAAAACTGTTTTTT. This encodes CASSPGGWGEKLFF.

This clone was counted only a few times. The chain combines TRBV12-1 with TRBJ2-2; the table calls TRBD1, which could not be checked here. TRBV12-1 is a pseudogene locus. The CDR3 runs 15 residues. DNA of the CDR3: TGTGCCAGCAGCTTAAGCAGGGTCTCGGCCGGGGAGCTGTTTTTT. Translation: CASSLSRVSAGELFF.

The CDR3 coding sequence is TGTGCCAGCAGTATCAGGGGGGGGAATTCACCCCTCCACTTT. Translated, it gives CASSIRGGNSPLHF. The chain joins TRBV27 to TRBJ1-6, with 7 bases matching TRBD1. CDR3 length equals 14 residues. J gave up 7 bases and V 5 bases, and 5 bases lay outside the gene matches. Looked up from germline, CDR1 is MNHEY and CDR2 is SMNVEV (reference sequence).

The rearrangement uses TRBV7-9 and TRBJ1-5, with a weak D call TRBD1 (5 bases). Germline V gene lookup returns CDR1 SEHNR and CDR2 FQNEAQ (reference sequence). The CDR3 extends over 14 amino acids. Trimming pared 2 bases from V and 9 bases from J, leaving 14 bases between. The CDR3 nucleotides read TGTGCCAGCAGCTTATCAGGAAACGGGGGGCCCCAGCATTTT. Encoded protein: CASSLSGNGGPQHF. The complete variable domain, with remaining parts taken from reference TRBV7-9 and TRBJ1-5, reads DTGVSQNPRHKITKRGQNVTFRCDPISEHNRLYWYRQTLGQGPEFLTYFQNEAQLEKSRLLSDRFSAERPKGSFSTLEIQRTEQGDSAMYLCASSLSGNGGPQHFGDGTRLSIL.

J is TRBJ1-2 and V is TRBV10-2, with D perhaps TRBD1 (5 bases). The germline V and J ends were trimmed by 0 bases and 7 bases, with 15 bases remaining between them. CDR1 is WSHSY, CDR2 SAAADI, per germline. This CDR3 spans 15 amino acids. CDR3 residues: CASSESGRGIGGYTF. In nucleotides, the CDR3 is TGCGCCAGCAGTGAGTCGGGGCGGGGAATAGGTGGCTACACCTTC.

The chain combines TRBV4-1 with TRBJ2-3, with 14 bases fitting TRBD2. From germline, CDR1 is MGHRA and CDR2 YSYEKL. This CDR3 contains 19 residues. V lost 2 bases to trimming and J lost 4 bases; unmatched junction nucleotides: 11. CDR3 coding DNA: TGCGCCAGCAGCCAATCGTCCGGGACTAGCGGGGGTGCCCCAGATACGCAGTATTTT. Translating it yields CASSQSSGTSGGAPDTQYF.

V and J are TRBV5-5 and TRBJ2-5; a possible D gene is TRBD1 (6 bases). This CDR3 region has 15 residues. Germline loops: CDR1 SGHKS, CDR2 YYEKEE (reference sequence). Between the trimmed V and J ends, which lost 4 bases and 1 base, there was a span of 14 bases. The chain's CDR3 is CASSGAGRGQETQYF. In DNA, the CDR3 is TGTGCCAGCAGCGGTGCCGGCAGGGGCCAAGAGACCCAGTACTTC. The entire variable domain, with the rest obtained from reference TRBV5-5 and TRBJ2-5, is as follows: DAGVTQSPTHLIKTRGQQVTLRCSPISGHKSVSWYQQVLGQGPQFIFQYYEKEERGRGNFPDRFSARQFPNYSSELNVNALLLGDSALYLCASSGAGRGQETQYFGPGTRLLVL.